The 27 T cell receptor beta chains listed next were all sequenced from one sample in a study of T cell responses to AZD1222 COVID-19 vaccine. Generated by immunoSEQ multiplex PCR, the TCRdb table keeps only in-frame clones and is missing some. The sample contains some 130,000 clones, 80% to 90% of which appear only once. Sequencing used peripheral blood, obtained on day 0 of AZD1222 vaccination. These receptors all come from an adult in good health.

The chain combines TRBV19 with TRBJ1-1; D not certain. The CDR3 extends over 14 amino acids. Germline loops: CDR1 LNHDA, CDR2 SQIVND (reference sequence). The V end was cut by 2 bases, the J end by 3 bases, with 10 bases between. The CDR3 spells CASSIYLKDTEAFF. The CDR3, as DNA: TGTGCCAGTAGTATATATTTGAAAGACACTGAAGCTTTCTTT.

The chain is built from TRBV9 and TRBJ1-2; 11 nucleotides line up with TRBD1. The length of the CDR3 is 18 residues. V lost 4 bases, J lost 4 bases, and 15 bases stayed unmatched. From germline, CDR1 is SGDLS and CDR2 YYNGEE. The CDR3: CASSPTKVGQGASYGYTF. The CDR3 DNA is TGTGCCAGCAGCCCTACGAAGGTAGGACAGGGGGCCTCCTATGGCTACACCTTC.

The chain employs TRBV4-1 and TRBJ2-7, with D perhaps TRBD2 (7 bases). From germline, CDR1 is MGHRA and CDR2 YSYEKL. V lost 1 base, J lost 0 bases, and 10 bases lay in between. There are 15 residues in the CDR3. CDR3 bases: TGCGCCAGCAGCCAAGTCGGGGGGCGCTCCTACGAGCAGTACTTC. Translating it yields CASSQVGGRSYEQYF.

The V call is TRBV28, the J call TRBJ1-1, with D unclear. The CDR3 runs 12 residues. V was pared by 10 bases and J by 4 bases, with 13 bases between. Germline CDR1 reads MDHEN; CDR2 reads SYDVKM. The CDR3 sequence: CATDPLTTEAFF. CDR3 DNA: TGTGCCACCGACCCACTGACCACTGAAGCTTTCTTT.

A word on this clone: Relative to the germline gene, one junction end is altered; a read error may explain this. The genes are TRBV6-1 and TRBJ2-7, with D uncertain. The CDR3 sequence is 12 residues long. In germline, CDR1 is MNHNS, CDR2 SASEGT. CDR3: CASSEGTPEQYF. CDR3 coding DNA: TGTGCCAGCAGCGAAGGCACCCCCGAGCAGTACTTC.

The chain links TRBV6-5 to TRBJ2-1; tentatively, D is TRBD1 (5 bases). The CDR3 extends over 16 amino acids. V lost 4 bases and J 9 bases, leaving 22 bases between the germline ends. Germline assignment: CDR1 MNHEY and CDR2 SVGAGI. This CDR3 is CASSLDTGWIGSEQFF. CDR3 in DNA: TGTGCCAGCAGTTTAGACACAGGATGGATTGGCAGTGAGCAGTTCTTC.

This clone has just a few counts. The chain has TRBV7-9 and TRBJ1-1; D is undetermined. The CDR3 consists of 12 residues. Germline values: CDR1 SEHNR, CDR2 FQNEAQ (reference sequence). V was clipped by 3 bases and J by 5 bases, with 7 bases between them. CDR3 sequence reads: CASSFSQTEAFF. CDR3 nucleotides: TGTGCCAGCAGCTTCAGCCAGACTGAAGCTTTCTTT.

The V call is TRBV27, the J call TRBJ2-5; 11 bases are shared with TRBD2. The germline CDR1 and CDR2 sequences are MNHEY and SMNVEV (reference sequence). The J segment lost 3 bases and the V segment lost 5 bases, leaving 8 bases of the junction unmatched. The CDR3 covers 16 residues. CDR3 sequence: CASSPVSGGVKETQYF. The CDR3 coding sequence is TGTGCCAGCAGTCCTGTTAGCGGGGGGGTAAAAGAGACCCAGTACTTC.

This chain joins TRBV5-5 and TRBJ1-1; D ambiguous. Per germline, CDR1 SGHKS and CDR2 YYEKEE (reference sequence). This CDR3 is 17 amino acids long. Trimming stripped 0 bases from V and 4 bases from J, with 19 bases between. CDR3 amino acids: CASSLAIFGVWSTEAFF. The CDR3 DNA is TGTGCCAGCAGCTTGGCCATTTTCGGGGTCTGGAGCACTGAAGCTTTCTTT.

The V call is TRBV25-1, the J call TRBJ1-6; D not resolved. V lost 7 bases, J lost 4 bases, and 8 bases lay in between. Looked up from germline, CDR1 is MGHDK and CDR2 is SYGVNS. The CDR3 is 13 residues long. The DNA for the CDR3 is TGTGCCAGCACCCCGGGTTATAATTCACCCCTCCACTTT. Residues: CASTPGYNSPLHF.

The chain has TRBV10-3 and TRBJ1-2, with 9 nucleotides matching TRBD1. From germline, CDR1 is ENHRY and CDR2 SYGVKD. The CDR3 extends over 13 amino acids. Trimming cost V 4 bases and J 5 bases; bases outside gene matches: 2. In DNA form, the CDR3 reads TGTGCCATCAGTGGACAGGGGGATTATGGCTACACCTTC. It specifies CAISGQGDYGYTF.

V and J are TRBV4-2 and TRBJ2-3; 7 bases match TRBD2. The CDR3 totals 16 residues. Germline CDR1 LGHNA, CDR2 YNFKEQ. V trimming: 0 bases; J trimming: 5 bases; junction bases outside the gene matches: 8. The chain's CDR3 is CASSQERLAEGDTQYF. The CDR3 region has the DNA TGTGCCAGCAGCCAAGAGCGGCTAGCGGAGGGAGATACGCAGTATTTT.

The chain joins TRBV7-2 to TRBJ2-3, with 8 bases aligning to TRBD2. The CDR3 runs 13 residues. Unmatched junction bases numbered 6, after V lost 3 bases and J lost 10 bases. Germline assignment: CDR1 SGHTA and CDR2 FQGNSA. CDR3 sequence reads: CASSFQRGRAQYF. As DNA, the CDR3 is TGTGCCAGCAGCTTCCAGCGGGGGAGGGCGCAGTATTTT.

The gene calls are TRBV24-1 and TRBJ1-1; D gene unclear. The V gene lost 2 bases and the J gene lost 5 bases, with 17 bases spanning the gap. The germline CDR1 and CDR2 sequences are KGHDR and SFDVKD. There are 16 residues in the CDR3. CDR3 protein: CATSDSGRERITEAFF. The CDR3 DNA reads as TGTGCCACCAGTGATTCCGGTCGTGAGAGGATAACTGAAGCTTTCTTT.

This clone was recorded once. The chain carries TRBV6-2 or TRBV6-3 and TRBJ1-1; D uncertain. The CDR3 covers 14 residues. With 2 bases removed from V and 1 base from J, the gap between germline ends came to 8 bases. The germline V gene encodes CDR1 MNHEY and CDR2 SVGEGT. The DNA of the CDR3 is TGTGCCAGCAGTTACCTGGGCCGGAACACTGAAGCTTTCTTT. Amino acids: CASSYLGRNTEAFF.

The genes are TRBV15 and TRBJ1-4; 9 bases are shared with TRBD1. Germline CDR1 LNHNV, CDR2 YYDKDF (reference sequence). This CDR3 region has 16 residues. The ends lost 4 bases at V and 7 bases at J; junction bases unmatched: 10. This CDR3 reads CATSKGDGTGREKLFF. CDR3 DNA: TGTGCCACCAGCAAAGGGGATGGGACAGGGCGTGAAAAACTGTTTTTT.

This clone came up once. The gene calls are TRBV19 and TRBJ2-6; D call uncertain. V was shortened by 10 bases and J by 0 bases, with 13 bases between the two germline ends. The CDR3 length is 15 residues. Germline values: CDR1 LNHDA, CDR2 SQIVND (reference sequence). Here the CDR3 reads CATGDADSGANVLTF. The CDR3 DNA is TGTGCCACGGGCGACGCCGACTCTGGGGCCAACGTCCTGACTTTC.

In its sample, this clone was seen once. The chain couples TRBV18 to TRBJ2-7; the match to TRBD1 covers 11 bases. The CDR3 totals 15 residues. The V segment lost 6 bases and the J segment 2 bases; nucleotides outside the gene matches: 6. Germline V lookup: CDR1 KGHSH, CDR2 LQKENI. The CDR3 reads CASSTGQGGTYEQYF. The CDR3 region has the DNA TGTGCCAGCTCGACGGGACAGGGGGGGACCTACGAGCAGTACTTC. The full variable domain, rest sourced from reference TRBV18 and TRBJ2-7, is NAGVMQNPRHLVRRRGQEARLRCSPMKGHSHVYWYRQLPEEGLKFMVYLQKENIIDESGMPKERFSAEFPKEGPSILRIQQVVRGDSAAYFCASSTGQGGTYEQYFGPGTRLTVT.

The J gene is TRBJ2-1, the V gene TRBV2; D tentatively fits TRBD1 or TRBD2 (5 bases each). The CDR3 totals 11 residues. V lost 6 bases, J lost 13 bases, and 13 bases lay in between. CDR1 and CDR2 (germline): SNHLY, FYNNEI. The CDR3 region is CASSFGATQFF. The CDR3 region has the DNA TGTGCCAGCAGCTTCGGGGCCACTCAGTTCTTC.

The chain combines TRBV9 with TRBJ1-6; the D gene is possibly TRBD1 (5 bases). Germline values: CDR1 SGDLS, CDR2 YYNGEE. There are 16 residues in the CDR3. V was pared by 3 bases and J by 0 bases, with 10 bases between. The CDR3 sequence: CASSGGGGSYNSPLHF. For the CDR3, the DNA is TGTGCCAGCAGCGGGGGCGGAGGCTCCTATAATTCACCCCTCCACTTT.

This chain joins TRBV6-2 or TRBV6-3 and TRBJ2-2, with D possibly TRBD1 on 6 matching bases. The CDR3 covers 15 residues. Germline CDR1 and CDR2: MNHEY and SVGEGT. The V end lost 6 bases, the J end lost 7 bases, and 18 bases lay between the germline ends. The CDR3 DNA follows: TGTGCCAGCAGCTGGACAGATCAACAATACGGGGAGCTGTTTTTT. This translates into CASSWTDQQYGELFF.

This chain links TRBV28 with TRBJ2-1, with D uncertain. In germline, CDR1 is MDHEN, CDR2 SYDVKM. This CDR3 is 15 amino acids long. The V gene lost 3 bases and the J gene lost 8 bases, with 17 bases spanning the gap. DNA for the CDR3: TGTGCCAGCAGTTTTGTGAACTCCCTGGGCGATGAGCAGTTCTTC. Its protein product is CASSFVNSLGDEQFF.

The chain combines TRBV13 with TRBJ1-5, with D maybe TRBD1 (5 bases). CDR3 length: 14 amino acids. CDR1 is PRHDT, CDR2 FYEKMQ, per germline (reference sequence). Trimming cost V 0 bases and J 4 bases, with 7 bases left between them. In nucleotides, the CDR3 is TGTGCCAGCAGCTTAGGCCGGGGGAATCAGCCCCAGCATTTT. It translates to CASSLGRGNQPQHF.

V and J are TRBV5-1 and TRBJ1-1, with D possibly TRBD1 on 5 matching bases. This CDR3 comprises 13 residues. CDR1 is SGHRS, CDR2 YFSETQ, per germline. V was clipped by 3 bases and J by 4 bases, with 10 bases between them. The CDR3 DNA is TGCGCCAGCAGCTCCCTTGACAGCACTGAAGCTTTCTTT. It codes for CASSSLDSTEAFF.

This chain links TRBV19 with TRBJ1-2; D is undetermined. Looked up from germline, CDR1 is LNHDA and CDR2 is SQIVND (reference sequence). This CDR3 is built from 13 residues. The V gene lost 6 bases and the J gene lost 2 bases, with 10 bases spanning the gap. The CDR3: CASRLQLNYGYTF. In DNA, the CDR3 is TGTGCCAGTAGGCTCCAGCTCAACTATGGCTACACCTTC.

The rearrangement links TRBV4-1 to TRBJ1-1; weak D call: TRBD1 (6 bases). The CDR3 runs to 16 residues. V lost 3 bases to trimming and J lost 4 bases, with 18 bases between them. Germline-derived CDR1 and CDR2 are MGHRA and YSYEKL. The CDR3 nucleotides read TGCGCCAGCAGCCACGCCGACCGGGACATCAGCACTGAAGCTTTCTTT. It encodes CASSHADRDISTEAFF.

V is TRBV10-3 and J is TRBJ1-3; D is ambiguous. The V end was cut by 0 bases, the J end by 0 bases, with 9 bases between. Germline V gene data show CDR1 as ENHRY and CDR2 as SYGVKD. CDR3 length: 16 amino acids. The DNA for the CDR3 is TGTGCCATCAGTGAGTCGTATCCGGGCTCTGGAAACACCATATATTTT. Its translation is CAISESYPGSGNTIYF.